These 2 T cell receptor beta chains were all obtained from the same sample, sequenced in a study of blood T cell repertoires in COVID-19 (TCRdb year 2020). To prepare the library, the immunoSEQ multiplex PCR assay was applied. TCRdb obtained this table from immuneACCESS and retained in-frame rearrangements with V and J assigned. These tables miss some clones; where compared with another copy, unresolved V genes account for less than half of the shortfall, and the remainder is unexplained. Across this sample there are roughly 49,000 clones, with about 63% seen only once. About 8.8% of the sample comes from the top ten. Sequencing was done on a sample of peripheral blood. These receptors were obtained from a woman in her 70s with acute or convalescent COVID-19.

The gene calls are TRBV24-1 and TRBJ2-3, with 8 positions matching TRBD2. The CDR3 covers 17 residues. Per germline, CDR1 KGHDR and CDR2 SFDVKD. V shed 4 bases and J 5 bases; nucleotides not matched to a gene: 13. The CDR3 DNA reads as TGTGCCACCAGTGACCCACCGGGACTAGACACCGGAGATACGCAGTATTTT. It encodes CATSDPPGLDTGDTQYF.

In its sample, this clone was seen a few times. This chain links TRBV29-1 with TRBJ1-2; D remains unclear. The germline gives CDR1 SQVTM, CDR2 ANQGSEA. Trimming shortened V by 0 bases and J by 6 bases, and 8 bases separated the two germline ends. The CDR3 spans 12 residues. The DNA for the CDR3 is TGCAGCGTTGAAGAAAACGGGGATGGCTACACCTTC. Amino acids: CSVEENGDGYTF.